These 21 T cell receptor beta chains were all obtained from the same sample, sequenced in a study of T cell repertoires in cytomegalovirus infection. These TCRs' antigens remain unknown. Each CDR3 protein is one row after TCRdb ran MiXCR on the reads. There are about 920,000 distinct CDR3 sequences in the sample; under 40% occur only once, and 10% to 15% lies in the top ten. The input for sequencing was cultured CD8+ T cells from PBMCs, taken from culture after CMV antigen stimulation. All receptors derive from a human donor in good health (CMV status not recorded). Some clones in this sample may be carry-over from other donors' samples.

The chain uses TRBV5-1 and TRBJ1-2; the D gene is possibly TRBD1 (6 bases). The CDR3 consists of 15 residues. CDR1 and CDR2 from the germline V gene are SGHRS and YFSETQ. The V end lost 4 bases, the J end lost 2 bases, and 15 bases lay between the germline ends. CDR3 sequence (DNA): TGCGCCAGCAGCCCCGGGGGCACCAGCAACTATGGCTACACCTTC. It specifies CASSPGGTSNYGYTF.

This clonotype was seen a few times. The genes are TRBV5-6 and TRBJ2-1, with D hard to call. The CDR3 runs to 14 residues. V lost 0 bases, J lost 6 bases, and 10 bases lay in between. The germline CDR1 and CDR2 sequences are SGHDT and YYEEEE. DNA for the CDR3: TGTGCCAGCAGCTTGGCTCTAACTGGCAATGAGCAGTTCTTC. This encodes CASSLALTGNEQFF.

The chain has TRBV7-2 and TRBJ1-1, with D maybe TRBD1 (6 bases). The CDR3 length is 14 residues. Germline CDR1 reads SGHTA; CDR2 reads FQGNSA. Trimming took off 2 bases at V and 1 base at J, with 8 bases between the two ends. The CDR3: CASSLWGANTEAFF. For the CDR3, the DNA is TGTGCCAGCAGCTTATGGGGGGCGAACACTGAAGCTTTCTTT.

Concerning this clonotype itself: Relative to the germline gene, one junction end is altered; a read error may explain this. The CDR3, as DNA: TGCAGTGCAAGAGACAGGTCGGTGAACACTGAAGCTTTCTTT. Residues: CSARDRSVNTEAFF. The chain recombines TRBV20-1 with TRBJ1-1, with D possibly matching TRBD1 (6 bases). The CDR3 is 14 amino acids. Germline values: CDR1 DFQATT, CDR2 SNEGSKA (reference sequence).

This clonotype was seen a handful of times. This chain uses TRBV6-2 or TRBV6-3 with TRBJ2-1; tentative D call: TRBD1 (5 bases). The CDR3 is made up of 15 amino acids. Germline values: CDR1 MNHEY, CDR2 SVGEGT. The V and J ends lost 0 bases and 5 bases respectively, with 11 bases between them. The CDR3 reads CASSYSIRGDNEQFF. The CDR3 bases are TGTGCCAGCAGTTACTCGATTAGGGGCGACAATGAGCAGTTCTTC.

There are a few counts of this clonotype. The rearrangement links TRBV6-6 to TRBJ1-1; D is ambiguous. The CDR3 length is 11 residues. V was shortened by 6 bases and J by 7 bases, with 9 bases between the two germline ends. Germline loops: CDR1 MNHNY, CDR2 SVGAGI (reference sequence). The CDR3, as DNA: TGTGCCAGCAGCCAGCGGGATGAAGCTTTCTTT. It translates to CASSQRDEAFF.

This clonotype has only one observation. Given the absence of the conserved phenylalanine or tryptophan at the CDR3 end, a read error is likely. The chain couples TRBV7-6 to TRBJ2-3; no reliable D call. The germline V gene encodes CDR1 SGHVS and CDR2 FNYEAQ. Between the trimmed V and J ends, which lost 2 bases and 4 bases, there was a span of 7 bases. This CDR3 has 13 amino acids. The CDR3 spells CASSLPGADTQYL. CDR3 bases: TGTGCCAGCAGCTTACCCGGCGCAGATACGCAGTATCTT.

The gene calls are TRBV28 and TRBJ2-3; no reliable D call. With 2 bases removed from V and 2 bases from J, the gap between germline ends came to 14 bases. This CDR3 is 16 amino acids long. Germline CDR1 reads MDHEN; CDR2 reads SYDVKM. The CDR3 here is CASSLNFDGNTDTQYF. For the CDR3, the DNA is TGTGCCAGCAGTTTAAATTTTGACGGAAACACAGATACGCAGTATTTT.

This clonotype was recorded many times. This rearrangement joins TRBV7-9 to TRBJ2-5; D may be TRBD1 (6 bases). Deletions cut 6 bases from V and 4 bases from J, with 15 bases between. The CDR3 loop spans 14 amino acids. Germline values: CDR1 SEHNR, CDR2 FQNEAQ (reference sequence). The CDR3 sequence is CASRPDSPIETQYF. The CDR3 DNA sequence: TGTGCCAGCAGACCGGACAGTCCCATAGAGACCCAGTACTTC.

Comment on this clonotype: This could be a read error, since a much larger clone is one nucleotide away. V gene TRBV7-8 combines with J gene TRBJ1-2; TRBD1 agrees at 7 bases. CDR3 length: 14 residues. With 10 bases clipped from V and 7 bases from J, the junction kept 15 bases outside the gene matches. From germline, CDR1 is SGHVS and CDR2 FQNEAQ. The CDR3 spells CANSAGTGDGGYTF. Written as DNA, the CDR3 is TGTGCCAACAGTGCCGGAACAGGGGACGGTGGCTACACCTTC.

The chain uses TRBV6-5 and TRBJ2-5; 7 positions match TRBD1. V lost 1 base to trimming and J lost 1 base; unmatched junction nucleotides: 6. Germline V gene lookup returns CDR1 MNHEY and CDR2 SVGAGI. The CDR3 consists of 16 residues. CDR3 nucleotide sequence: TGTGCCAGCAGTTACTGGGGGACAGCTCTCCAAGAGACCCAGTACTTC. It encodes CASSYWGTALQETQYF.

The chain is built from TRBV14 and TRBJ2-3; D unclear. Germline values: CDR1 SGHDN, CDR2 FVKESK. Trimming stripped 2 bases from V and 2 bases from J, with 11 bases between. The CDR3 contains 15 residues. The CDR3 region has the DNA TGTGCCAGCAGCCAAATGCAGACGACCACAGATACGCAGTATTTT. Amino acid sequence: CASSQMQTTTDTQYF.

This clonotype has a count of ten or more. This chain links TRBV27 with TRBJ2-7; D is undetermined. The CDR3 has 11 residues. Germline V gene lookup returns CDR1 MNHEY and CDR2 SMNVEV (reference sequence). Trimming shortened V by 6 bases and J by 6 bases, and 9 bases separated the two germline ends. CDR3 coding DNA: TGTGCCAGCAGCTTAGGAAGCGAGCAGTACTTC. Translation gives CASSLGSEQYF.

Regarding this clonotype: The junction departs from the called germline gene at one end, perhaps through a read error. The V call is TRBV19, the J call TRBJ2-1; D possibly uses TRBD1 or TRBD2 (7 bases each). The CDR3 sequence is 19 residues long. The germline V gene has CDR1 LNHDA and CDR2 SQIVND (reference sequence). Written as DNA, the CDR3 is TGTGTCAGTAGTCCCTTCGTTGTGACAGGGAGGGACCTAAACAATGAGCAGTTCTTC. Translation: CVSSPFVVTGRDLNNEQFF.

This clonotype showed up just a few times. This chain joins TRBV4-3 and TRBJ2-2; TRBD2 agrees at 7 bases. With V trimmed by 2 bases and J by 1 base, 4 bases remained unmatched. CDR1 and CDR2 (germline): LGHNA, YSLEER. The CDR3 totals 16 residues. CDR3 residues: CASSQSIAGNTGELFF. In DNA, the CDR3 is TGCGCCAGCAGCCAATCTATAGCGGGGAACACCGGGGAGCTGTTTTTT.

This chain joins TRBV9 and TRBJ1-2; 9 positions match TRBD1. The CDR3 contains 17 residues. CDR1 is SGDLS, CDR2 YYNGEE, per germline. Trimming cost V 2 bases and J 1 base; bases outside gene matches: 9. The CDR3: CASSVSDRGRINYGYTF. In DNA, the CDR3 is TGTGCCAGCAGCGTCAGTGACAGGGGGAGAATTAACTATGGCTACACCTTC.

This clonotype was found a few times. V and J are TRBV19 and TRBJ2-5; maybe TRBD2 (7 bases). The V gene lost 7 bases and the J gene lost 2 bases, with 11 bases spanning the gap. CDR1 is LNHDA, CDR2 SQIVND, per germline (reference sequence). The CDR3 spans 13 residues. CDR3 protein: CASKRGGQETQYF. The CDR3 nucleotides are TGTGCCAGTAAAAGGGGGGGGCAAGAGACCCAGTACTTC.

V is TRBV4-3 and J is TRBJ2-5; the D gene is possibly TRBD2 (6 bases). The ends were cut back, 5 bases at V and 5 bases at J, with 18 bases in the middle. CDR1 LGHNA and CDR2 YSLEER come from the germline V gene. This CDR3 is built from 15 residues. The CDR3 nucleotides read TGCGCCAGCAGCGCCGCCGCGGACTATCAGGAGACCCAGTACTTC. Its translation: CASSAAADYQETQYF.

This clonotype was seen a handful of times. CDR3 sequence: CASSLTYLLGELFF. CDR3 coding DNA: TGTGCCAGCAGTTTAACTTACTTGCTCGGGGAGCTGTTTTTT. This rearrangement joins TRBV27 to TRBJ2-2, with D unclear. Germline values: CDR1 MNHEY, CDR2 SMNVEV (reference sequence). Trimming took off 2 bases at V and 7 bases at J, with 11 bases between the two ends. The CDR3 covers 14 residues.

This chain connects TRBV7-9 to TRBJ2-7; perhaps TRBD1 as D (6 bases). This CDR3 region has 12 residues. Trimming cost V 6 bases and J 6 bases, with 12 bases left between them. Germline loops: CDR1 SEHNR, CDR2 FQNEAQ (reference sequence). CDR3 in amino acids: CASSEQGREQYF. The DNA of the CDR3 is TGTGCCAGCAGTGAACAGGGTCGCGAGCAGTACTTC.

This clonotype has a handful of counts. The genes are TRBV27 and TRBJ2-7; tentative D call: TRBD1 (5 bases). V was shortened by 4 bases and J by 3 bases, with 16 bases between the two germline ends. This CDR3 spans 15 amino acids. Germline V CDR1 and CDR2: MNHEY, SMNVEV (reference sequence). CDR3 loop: CASSWSRGIIYEQYF. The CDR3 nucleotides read TGTGCCAGCAGTTGGAGTAGGGGAATCATCTACGAGCAGTACTTC.